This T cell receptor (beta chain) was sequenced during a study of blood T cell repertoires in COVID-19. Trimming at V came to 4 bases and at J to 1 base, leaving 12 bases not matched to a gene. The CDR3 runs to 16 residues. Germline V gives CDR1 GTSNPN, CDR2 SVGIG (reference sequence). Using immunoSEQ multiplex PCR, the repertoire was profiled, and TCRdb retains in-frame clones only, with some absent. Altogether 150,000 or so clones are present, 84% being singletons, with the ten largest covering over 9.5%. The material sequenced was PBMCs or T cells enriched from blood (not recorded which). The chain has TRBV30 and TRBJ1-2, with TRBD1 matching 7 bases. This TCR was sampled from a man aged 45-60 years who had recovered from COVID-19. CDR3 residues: CAWNPQARQGNYGYTF. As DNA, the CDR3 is TGTGCCTGGAACCCCCAGGCAAGACAGGGTAACTATGGCTACACCTTC.